One T cell receptor (beta chain) is described in this entry. There are 14 residues in the CDR3. The germline V gene encodes CDR1 MDHEN and CDR2 SYDVKM. Trimming removed 5 bases from V and 7 bases from J; junction bases left unmatched: 11. Original processing notes: Estimates of nucleated cell counts were drawn from the amplification of reference gene primers. Repertoires were generated with immunoSEQ multiplex PCR, while TCRdb's copy carries only in-frame clones and drops some. V, J and clone size were drawn from that table, and D and trimming were deduced from the DNA. The sample lists around 280,000 clones; approximately 83% were seen once. This entry is derived from a study of blood T cell repertoires in COVID-19.

This chain joins TRBV28 and TRBJ2-7; 7 bases align to TRBD1. The specimen sequenced was peripheral blood. The TCR originated in a woman in her twenties or thirties who had recovered from COVID-19. CDR3 nucleotide sequence: TGTGCCAGCAGTCGCTCCAGGGGGTCTAGTGAGCAGTACTTC. Translated: CASSRSRGSSEQYF.